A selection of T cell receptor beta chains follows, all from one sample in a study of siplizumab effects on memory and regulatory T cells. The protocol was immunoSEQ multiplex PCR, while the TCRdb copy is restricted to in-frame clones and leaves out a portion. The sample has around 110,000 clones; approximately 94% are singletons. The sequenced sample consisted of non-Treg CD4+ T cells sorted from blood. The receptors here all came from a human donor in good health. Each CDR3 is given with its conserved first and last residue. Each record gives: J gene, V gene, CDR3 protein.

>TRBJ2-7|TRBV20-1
CSAYKSSQQYF
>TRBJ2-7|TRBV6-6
CASSAGQPSSYEQYF
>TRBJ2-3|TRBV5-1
CASSLEYSADTQYF
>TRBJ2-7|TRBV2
CASSRLAGGSYEQYF
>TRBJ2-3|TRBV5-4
CASSGPVSGTDTQYF
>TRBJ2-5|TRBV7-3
CASSLTGSLQETQYF
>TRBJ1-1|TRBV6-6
CASRGQGASTEAFF
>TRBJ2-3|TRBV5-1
CASSLGLAGGDTQYF
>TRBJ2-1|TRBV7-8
CASSTGVSYNEQFF
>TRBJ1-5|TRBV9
CASSETAGQPQHF
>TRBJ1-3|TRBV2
CASSEALRGGSGNTIYF
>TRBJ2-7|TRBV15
CATSRDGQAYEQYF
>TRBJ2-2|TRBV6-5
CASSYEREASTGELFF
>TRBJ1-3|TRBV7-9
CASNPSTAGAGNTIYF
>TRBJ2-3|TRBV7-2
CASSGTSGGAYTQYF
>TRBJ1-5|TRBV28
CASSRQGHRSNQPQHF
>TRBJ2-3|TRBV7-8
CASSLAQPPTDTQYF
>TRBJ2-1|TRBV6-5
CASSYAGGFNEQFF
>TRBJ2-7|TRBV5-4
CASSLANQAYEQYF
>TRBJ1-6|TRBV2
CASSERSSYNSPLHF
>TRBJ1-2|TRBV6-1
CASSVSLTGGYYGYTF
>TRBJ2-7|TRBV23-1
CASSHYGDRGGLYEQYF
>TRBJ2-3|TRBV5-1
CASSPGQTSTDTQYF
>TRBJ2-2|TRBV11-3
CASSSGHSNTGELFF
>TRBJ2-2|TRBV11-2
CASSKGTVNTGELFF
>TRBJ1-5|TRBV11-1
CASSASRSDQPQHF
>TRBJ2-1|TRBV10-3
CARSREPGDEQFF
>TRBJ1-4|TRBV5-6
CASSWTGSNEKLFF
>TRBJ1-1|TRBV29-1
CSVDVLGTGAIAFF
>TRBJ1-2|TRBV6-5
CASSYGDSLSSYGYTF
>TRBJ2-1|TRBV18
CATRRVDEQFF
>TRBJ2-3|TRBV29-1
CSVRSSGFTDTQYF
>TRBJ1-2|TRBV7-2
CASSPGAMNYGYTF
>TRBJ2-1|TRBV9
CASSLHGAWFVYEQFF
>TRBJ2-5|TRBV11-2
CASSLQGQETQYF
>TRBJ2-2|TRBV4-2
CASSQAGQTGELFF
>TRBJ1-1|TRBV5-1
CASKSRGGNTEAFF
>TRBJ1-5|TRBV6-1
CASSEEGKDNQPQHF
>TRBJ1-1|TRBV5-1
CASSLAGGGTEAFF
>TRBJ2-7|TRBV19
CASSADSGVGEQYF
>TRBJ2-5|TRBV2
CASPSRLSPETQYF
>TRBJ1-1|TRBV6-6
CASSRTGTGRTEAFF
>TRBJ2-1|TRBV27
CASSLRSYNEQFF
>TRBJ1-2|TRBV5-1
CASSTTQDGGYTF
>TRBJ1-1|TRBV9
CASSALPPPREAFF
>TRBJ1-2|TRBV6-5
CASSEDRGNYGYTF
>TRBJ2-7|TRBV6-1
CASMTSGTVYEQYF
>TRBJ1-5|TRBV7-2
CASSLALGAYSNQPQHF
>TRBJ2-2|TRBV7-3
CASSRSGEGTGELFF
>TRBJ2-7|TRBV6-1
CASSDSRVLSYEQYF
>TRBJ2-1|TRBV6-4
CASSDSYRLAGNEQFF
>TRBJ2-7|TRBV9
CASSAGGTIYEQYF
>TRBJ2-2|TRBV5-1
CASSLGLSGELFF
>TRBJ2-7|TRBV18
CASSESESYEQYF
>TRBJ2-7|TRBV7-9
CASSPAAGANEQYF
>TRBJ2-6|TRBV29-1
CSVGTSGANVLTF
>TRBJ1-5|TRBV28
CASTPQGYQPQHF
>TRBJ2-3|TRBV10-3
CAISPGGPGMSTDTQYF
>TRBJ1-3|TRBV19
CASRTRSSLRSGNTIYF
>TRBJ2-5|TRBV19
CASNAGQGKVETQYF